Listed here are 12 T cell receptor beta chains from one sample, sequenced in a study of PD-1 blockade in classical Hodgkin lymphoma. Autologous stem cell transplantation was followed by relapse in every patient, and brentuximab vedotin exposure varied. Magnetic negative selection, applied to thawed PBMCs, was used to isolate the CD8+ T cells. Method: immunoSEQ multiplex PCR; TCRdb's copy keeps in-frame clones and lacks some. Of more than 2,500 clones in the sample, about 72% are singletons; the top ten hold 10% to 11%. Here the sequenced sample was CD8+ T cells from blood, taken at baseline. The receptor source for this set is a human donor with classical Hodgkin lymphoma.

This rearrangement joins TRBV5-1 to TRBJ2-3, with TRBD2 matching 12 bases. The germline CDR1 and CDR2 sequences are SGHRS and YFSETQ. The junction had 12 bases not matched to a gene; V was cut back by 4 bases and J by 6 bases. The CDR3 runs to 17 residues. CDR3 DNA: TGCGCCAGCAGCGACGGCCTACTAGCGGGGGGTAGGGATACGCAGTATTTT. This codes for CASSDGLLAGGRDTQYF.

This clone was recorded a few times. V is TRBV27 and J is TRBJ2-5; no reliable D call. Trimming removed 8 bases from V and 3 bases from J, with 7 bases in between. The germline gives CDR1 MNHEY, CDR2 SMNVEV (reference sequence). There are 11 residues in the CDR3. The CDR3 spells CASGVKETQYF. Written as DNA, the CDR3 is TGTGCCAGCGGGGTAAAAGAGACCCAGTACTTC.

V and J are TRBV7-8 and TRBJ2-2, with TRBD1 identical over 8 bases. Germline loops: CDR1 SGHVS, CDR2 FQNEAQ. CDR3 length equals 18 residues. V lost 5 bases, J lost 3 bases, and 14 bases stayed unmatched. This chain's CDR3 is CASSPSGTGGSDTGELFF. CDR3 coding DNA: TGTGCCAGCAGCCCCTCCGGGACAGGAGGATCTGACACCGGGGAGCTGTTTTTT.

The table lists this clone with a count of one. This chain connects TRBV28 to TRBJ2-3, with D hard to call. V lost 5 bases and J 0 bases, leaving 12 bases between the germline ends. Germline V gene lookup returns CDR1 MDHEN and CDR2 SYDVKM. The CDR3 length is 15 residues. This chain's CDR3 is CASSPLVYSTDTQYF. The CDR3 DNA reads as TGTGCCAGCAGTCCCCTGGTATACAGCACAGATACGCAGTATTTT.

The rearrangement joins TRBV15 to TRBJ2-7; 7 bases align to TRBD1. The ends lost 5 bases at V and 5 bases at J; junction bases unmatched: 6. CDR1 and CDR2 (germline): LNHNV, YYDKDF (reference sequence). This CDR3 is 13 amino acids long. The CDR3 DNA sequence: TGTGCCACCAGCCTAGCCCAGGGGGACGAGCAGTACTTC. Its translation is CATSLAQGDEQYF.

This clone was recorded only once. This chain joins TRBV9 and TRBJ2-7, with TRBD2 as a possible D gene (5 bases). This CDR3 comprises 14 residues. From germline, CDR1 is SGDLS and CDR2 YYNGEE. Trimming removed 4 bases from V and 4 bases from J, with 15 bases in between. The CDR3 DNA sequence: TGTGCCAGCAGCACCGGGAAAGGGTTTTACGAGCAGTACTTC. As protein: CASSTGKGFYEQYF.

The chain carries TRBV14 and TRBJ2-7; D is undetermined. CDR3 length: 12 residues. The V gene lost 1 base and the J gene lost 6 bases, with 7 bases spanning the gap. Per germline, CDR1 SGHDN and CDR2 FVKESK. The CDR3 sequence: CASSQGTIEQYF. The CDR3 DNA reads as TGTGCCAGCAGCCAAGGCACGATCGAGCAGTACTTC.

Written as DNA, the CDR3 is TGCAGCGTTGACAGGGGGCTTTTAGAGACCCAGTACTTC. Its protein product is CSVDRGLLETQYF. V and J are TRBV29-1 and TRBJ2-5; 8 positions match TRBD1. Germline lookup yields CDR1 SQVTM and CDR2 ANQGSEA. V gave up 3 bases and J gave up 4 bases; unmatched junction bases: 4. This CDR3 has 13 residues.

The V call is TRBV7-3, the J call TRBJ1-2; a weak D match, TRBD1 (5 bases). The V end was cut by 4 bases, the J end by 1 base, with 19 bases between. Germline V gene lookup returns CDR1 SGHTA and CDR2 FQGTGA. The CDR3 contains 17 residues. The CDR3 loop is CASSSSGLLALNYGYTF. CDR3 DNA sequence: TGTGCCAGCAGCTCCTCAGGGTTGTTGGCCCTTAACTATGGCTACACCTTC.

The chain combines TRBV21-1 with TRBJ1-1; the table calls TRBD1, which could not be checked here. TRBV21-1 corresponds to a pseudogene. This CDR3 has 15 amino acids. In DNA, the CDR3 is TGTGCCAGCAGCGAGTCTACAGGTATAGGCACTGAAGCTTTCTTT. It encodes CASSESTGIGTEAFF.

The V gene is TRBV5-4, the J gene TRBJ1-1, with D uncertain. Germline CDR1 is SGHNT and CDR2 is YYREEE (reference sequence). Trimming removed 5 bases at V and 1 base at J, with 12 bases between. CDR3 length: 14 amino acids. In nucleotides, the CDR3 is TGTGCCAGCAGAAACCCGGACCCGAACACTGAAGCTTTCTTT. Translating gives CASRNPDPNTEAFF.

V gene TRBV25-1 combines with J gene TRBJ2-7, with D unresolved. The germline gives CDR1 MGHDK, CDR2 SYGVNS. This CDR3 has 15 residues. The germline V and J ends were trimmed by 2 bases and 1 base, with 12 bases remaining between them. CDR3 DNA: TGTGCCAGCAGTGAAACCTTTGGGCCTTCCTACGAGCAGTACTTC. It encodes CASSETFGPSYEQYF.